This T cell receptor beta chain was captured by sequencing in a study of graft-versus-host responses after intestinal transplantation. With respect to this clone: Its target is unknown.

Produced via immunoSEQ multiplex PCR; TCRdb's table is partial and in-frame only. The profile shows around 100,000 clones, over 85% of them singletons. Study results and caveats: GvH clones appeared in recipient marrow, some first in ileum or blood. There was an association between peak levels of circulating GvH clones and early post-transplant HvG declines.

Trimming removed 5 bases from V and 7 bases from J; junction bases left unmatched: 17. CDR3 length equals 17 residues. Germline CDR1 reads MGHRA; CDR2 reads YSYEKL. The chain recombines TRBV4-1 with TRBJ1-5, with 7 bases lining up with TRBD1. The source is a human donor who received an intestinal transplant. The sequencing here drew on unstimulated CD8+ T cells sorted from spleen or lymph node cells, taken before intestinal transplant. The CDR3 DNA reads as TGCGCCAGCAGCTTTTTCCTCGACAGGGAAAGGGCGCAGCCCCAGCATTTT. This translates into CASSFFLDRERAQPQHF.